This TCR beta chain was recorded in a study of memory CD8 T cells in hepatitis C reinfection. Measured with immunoSEQ multiplex PCR; TCRdb has only the in-frame clones, and not every one. The sample yields tens of thousands of clones, around nine tenths seen once. Time point of the sample: peak reinfection, 3 to 8 weeks after reinfection detection. TCR sequencing was done directly ex vivo on sorted cells, without expansion in vitro. The germline gives CDR1 SNHLY, CDR2 FYNNEI. The CDR3 loop spans 18 amino acids. V shed 8 bases and J 4 bases; nucleotides not matched to a gene: 11. This chain uses TRBV2 with TRBJ2-1; 16 bases map to TRBD2. Sequencing was done on a sample of naive CD8+ T cells sorted from blood. This TCR was recovered from a man younger than 30 with hepatitis C virus infection. As DNA, the CDR3 is TGTGCCAGCGGAGGGACTAGCGGGGGGGCCCAAATTTACAATGAGCAGTTCTTC. Residues: CASGGTSGGAQIYNEQFF.